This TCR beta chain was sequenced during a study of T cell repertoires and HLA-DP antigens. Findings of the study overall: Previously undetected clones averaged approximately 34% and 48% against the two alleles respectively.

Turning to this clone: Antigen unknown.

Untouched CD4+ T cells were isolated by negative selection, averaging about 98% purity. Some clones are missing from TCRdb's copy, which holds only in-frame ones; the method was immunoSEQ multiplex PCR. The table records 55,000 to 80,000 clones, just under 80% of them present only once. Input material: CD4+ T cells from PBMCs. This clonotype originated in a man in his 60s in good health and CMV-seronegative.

CDR3: CASSPVWGTEAFF. The CDR3 bases are TGTGCCAGCAGTCCCGTGTGGGGGACTGAAGCTTTCTTT. This chain uses TRBV6-5 with TRBJ1-1; D is possibly TRBD1 (5 bases). Per germline, CDR1 MNHEY and CDR2 SVGAGI. V was pared by 5 bases and J by 5 bases, with 12 bases between. The CDR3 length is 13 residues.